This T cell receptor (beta chain) was found in a study of T cell responses to AZD1222 COVID-19 vaccine. TCRdb's table, derived via immunoSEQ multiplex PCR, lists solely in-frame clones and lacks some. Of about 120,000 clones in the sample, more than 85% were seen once. Deletions cut 1 base from V and 7 bases from J, with 5 bases between. Germline values: CDR1 MGHDK, CDR2 SYGVNS. The CDR3 totals 11 residues. Second-dose timings of about 4 or about 12 weeks were pooled. This clonotype originated in an adult who received the AZD1222 COVID-19 vaccine. V usage is TRBV25-1 and J usage is TRBJ2-7; unclear D gene. This sample comprised peripheral blood, obtained 28 days after the second AZD1222 dose. CDR3 loop: CASSEFMEQYF. DNA of the CDR3: TGTGCCAGCAGTGAATTTATGGAGCAGTACTTC.